This T cell receptor (beta chain) was sequenced for a study of CD8 T cells in acute hepatitis C reinfection. Germline V CDR1 and CDR2: SGHNT, YYREEE (reference sequence). Trimming removed 0 bases from V and 4 bases from J; junction bases left unmatched: 6. The CDR3 extends over 17 amino acids. Indicated time point: naive CD8 control sorted from an acute-time-point sample. Generated by immunoSEQ multiplex PCR, the TCRdb table keeps only in-frame clones and is missing some. The table records approximately 41,000 clones, approximately 90% of them present only once. Sequencing input: naive CD8+ T cells from PBMCs. The chain joins TRBV5-4 to TRBJ2-3; 12 bases agree with TRBD2. This clonotype originated in a young man with chronic hepatitis C. The DNA for the CDR3 is TGTGCCAGCAGCTTGGTGCTAGCGGGGGGGCCCGCAGATACGCAGTATTTT. Translating gives CASSLVLAGGPADTQYF.